The 6 T cell receptor beta chains presented below share a single source sample, sequenced in a study of cytomegalovirus exposure and HLA in healthy donors (dated by TCRdb to the late 2010s). The library was obtained by the immunoSEQ multiplex PCR assay. The multiplex PCR relied on a mix of 60 forward primers for TCR Vbeta segments and 13 reverse primers for TCR Jbeta segments. TCRdb took over this immuneACCESS table, retaining in-frame rearrangements with V and J assigned. Such tables are incomplete; in checked studies, under half of the missing clones stem from an unresolved V gene, and the remainder is unexplained. This sample comprises about 180,000 clones, more than 65% of them detected only once. Around 0.52% of the sample comes from the top ten. Material: PBMCs. The receptor source for this set is a woman between 45 and 65 years old in good health and CMV-seronegative.

The chain combines TRBV6-1 with TRBJ1-5, with 7 nucleotides matching TRBD1. V lost 6 bases, J lost 3 bases, and 8 bases stayed unmatched. Germline lookup yields CDR1 MNHNS and CDR2 SASEGT. This CDR3 has 15 residues. CDR3 DNA: TGTGCCAGCAGCCCTAGGGGGCAGCCCAATCAGCCCCAGCATTTT. Protein sequence: CASSPRGQPNQPQHF.

This rearrangement joins TRBV5-1 to TRBJ1-2; D not resolved. Germline CDR1 is SGHRS and CDR2 is YFSETQ. Trimming removed 4 bases at V and 4 bases at J, with 17 bases between. The CDR3 contains 15 residues. CDR3 residues: CASSPRTGEGYGYTF. The CDR3 bases are TGCGCCAGCAGCCCGAGGACTGGGGAAGGCTATGGCTACACCTTC.

This clone came up once. J is TRBJ1-2 and V is TRBV7-6; 8 bases match TRBD1. Trimming removed 1 base from V and 8 bases from J; junction bases left unmatched: 6. Germline lookup yields CDR1 SGHVS and CDR2 FNYEAQ. There are 14 residues in the CDR3. The CDR3 reads CASSLGQGTAGYTF. The CDR3 DNA follows: TGTGCCAGCAGCTTAGGACAGGGGACGGCGGGCTACACCTTC.

This clone has just a few counts. This sequence joins TRBV4-3 and TRBJ2-2; TRBD2 aligns across 7 bases. The junction had 6 bases not matched to a gene; V was cut back by 6 bases and J by 5 bases. Germline CDR1 reads LGHNA; CDR2 reads YSLEER. The CDR3 length is 14 residues. The CDR3, as DNA: TGCGCCAGCAGATCAGCCGGGGGGACCGGGGAGCTGTTTTTT. It codes for CASRSAGGTGELFF.

The V gene is TRBV4-1, the J gene TRBJ2-5; D remains unclear. This CDR3 region has 16 residues. Trimming shortened V by 1 base and J by 2 bases, and 14 bases separated the two germline ends. Per the germline V gene, CDR1 is MGHRA and CDR2 is YSYEKL. CDR3 bases: TGCGCCAGCAGCCAAGCTTACCTGGCAGGACAAGAGACCCAGTACTTC. It is translated as CASSQAYLAGQETQYF.

This rearrangement joins TRBV4-1 to TRBJ2-5; 13 bases map to TRBD2. Germline-derived CDR1 and CDR2 are MGHRA and YSYEKL. V shed 4 bases and J 5 bases; nucleotides not matched to a gene: 10. CDR3 length: 17 amino acids. CDR3 coding DNA: TGCGCCAGCAGCCCACACTGGACTAGCGGGAGCCGGGAGACCCAGTACTTC. Translated, it gives CASSPHWTSGSRETQYF.